The 23 T cell receptor beta chains in this list originate from one sample, sequenced in a study of cytomegalovirus exposure and HLA in healthy donors. It was with 60 Vbeta and 13 Jbeta primers that the PCR ran. Measured with immunoSEQ multiplex PCR; TCRdb has only the in-frame clones, and not every one. Of 200,000 to 250,000 clones in the sample, around 85% were seen once. Sequencing input: PBMCs. Receptors were obtained from a girl aged 2-15 years in good health and CMV-seronegative.

V and J are TRBV27 and TRBJ2-3; 10 nucleotides match TRBD2. V lost 5 bases to trimming and J lost 4 bases; unmatched junction nucleotides: 12. The length of the CDR3 is 17 residues. The V gene's germline CDR1 is MNHEY and CDR2 SMNVEV (reference sequence). CDR3: CASSHLQASGSADTQYF. CDR3 sequence (DNA): TGTGCCAGCAGTCACTTACAGGCTAGCGGGAGTGCAGATACGCAGTATTTT.

The chain uses TRBV7-2 and TRBJ2-1; the D gene is possibly TRBD2 (5 bases). Germline V gene lookup returns CDR1 SGHTA and CDR2 FQGNSA. Trimming pared 2 bases from V and 5 bases from J, leaving 7 bases between. CDR3 length equals 13 residues. Written as DNA, the CDR3 is TGTGCCAGCAGCTTATCGAGGGACAATGAGCAGTTCTTC. It yields the protein CASSLSRDNEQFF.

The chain uses TRBV29-1 and TRBJ1-2; D may be TRBD1 (5 bases). This CDR3 comprises 16 residues. V lost 0 bases and J lost 0, with 14 bases in between. Germline CDR1 SQVTM, CDR2 ANQGSEA. This CDR3 reads CSVEDLEGDSNYGYTF. The CDR3 DNA is TGCAGCGTTGAAGATCTTGAAGGGGATTCTAACTATGGCTACACCTTC.

The chain is built from TRBV18 and TRBJ2-7; 8 bases match TRBD2. The CDR3 loop spans 16 amino acids. Germline trimming cut 1 base from V and 2 bases from J; bases unmatched to any gene: 7. CDR1 is KGHSH and CDR2 is LQKENI in the germline V gene. CDR3 loop: CASSPRSRGDAYEQYF. The CDR3, as DNA: TGTGCCAGCTCACCACGTTCGCGGGGGGACGCCTACGAGCAGTACTTC.

For the CDR3, the DNA is TGTGCCAGCAGTTTATACCCCGGGGTCTCCTACGAGCAGTACTTC. Residues: CASSLYPGVSYEQYF. The chain links TRBV27 to TRBJ2-7; maybe TRBD2 (5 bases). The CDR3 spans 15 residues. The germline CDR1 and CDR2 sequences are MNHEY and SMNVEV (reference sequence). V was cut by 1 base and J by 0 bases, with 10 bases left in between.

This clone was counted a single time. V gene TRBV18 combines with J gene TRBJ1-1; possibly TRBD1 for D (6 bases). V lost 8 bases and J lost 4, with 14 bases in between. Germline V gene data show CDR1 as KGHSH and CDR2 as LQKENI. This CDR3 region has 13 residues. The DNA for the CDR3 is TGTGCCAGCAAAGGGGGGGGAACCACTGAAGCTTTCTTT. Protein: CASKGGGTTEAFF. The full variable domain, with the rest looked up from reference TRBV18 and TRBJ1-1, is NAGVMQNPRHLVRRRGQEARLRCSPMKGHSHVYWYRQLPEEGLKFMVYLQKENIIDESGMPKERFSAEFPKEGPSILRIQQVVRGDSAAYFCASKGGGTTEAFFGQGTRLTVV.

This sequence joins TRBV6-5 and TRBJ2-7; D perhaps matches TRBD1 (6 bases). CDR3 size: 15 residues. Trimming left V 10 bases short and J 6 bases short, with 25 bases between. Per germline, CDR1 MNHEY and CDR2 SVGAGI. The CDR3 DNA sequence: TGTGCCACCAGGAGCAGGGGCAGGGTCTTGTTCGAGCAGTACTTC. It is translated as CATRSRGRVLFEQYF.

This rearrangement joins TRBV19 to TRBJ1-1; no definite D call. The CDR3 has 15 amino acids. In germline, CDR1 is LNHDA, CDR2 SQIVND (reference sequence). Trimming removed 0 bases from V and 6 bases from J, with 14 bases in between. CDR3 DNA sequence: TGTGCCAGTAGTATAGATCACTACGCGGTGGCTGAAGCTTTCTTT. It yields the protein CASSIDHYAVAEAFF.

The CDR3 sequence: CASSFGWAGDNYGYTF. CDR3 sequence (DNA): TGTGCCAGCAGCTTTGGTTGGGCAGGGGATAACTATGGCTACACCTTC. This chain joins TRBV5-6 and TRBJ1-2, with D tentatively TRBD1 (6 bases). The germline V and J ends were trimmed by 2 bases and 1 base, with 15 bases remaining between them. Per germline, CDR1 SGHDT and CDR2 YYEEEE. This CDR3 is built from 16 residues.

The CDR3 region is CASSLGGRRDTQYF. The DNA of the CDR3 is TGTGCCAGCAGCTTGGGAGGGAGAAGAGATACGCAGTATTTT. The V and J genes are TRBV5-8 and TRBJ2-3, with D perhaps TRBD2 (5 bases). The CDR3 is 14 residues long. Trimming shortened V by 0 bases and J by 5 bases, and 10 bases separated the two germline ends. CDR1 is SGHTS, CDR2 YDEGEE, per germline. The whole variable domain, filled in from reference TRBV5-8 and TRBJ2-3, reads EAGVTQSPTHLIKTRGQQATLRCSPISGHTSVYWYQQALGLGLQFLLWYDEGEERNRGNFPPRFSGRQFPNYSSELNVNALELEDSALYLCASSLGGRRDTQYFGPGTRLTVL.

The chain carries TRBV7-9 and TRBJ2-1; TRBD2 agrees at 13 bases. V was pared by 5 bases and J by 5 bases, with 6 bases of the junction left unmatched. The CDR3 is made up of 16 amino acids. From germline, CDR1 is SEHNR and CDR2 FQNEAQ (reference sequence). Here the CDR3 DNA reads TGTGCCAGCAGCCGGACTAGCGGGAGAGATCACAATGAGCAGTTCTTC. Encoded protein: CASSRTSGRDHNEQFF.

The V gene is TRBV5-1, the J gene TRBJ2-1; 10 bases agree with TRBD2. Trimming removed 4 bases from V and 8 bases from J; junction bases left unmatched: 3. This CDR3 is built from 13 residues. Germline-derived CDR1 and CDR2 are SGHRS and YFSETQ. Here the CDR3 DNA reads TGCGCCAGCAGCCAGGGACTAGCGTATGAGCAGTTCTTC. As protein: CASSQGLAYEQFF.

This clone has a handful of counts. Relative to the germline gene, one junction end is altered; a read error may explain this. J is TRBJ2-2 and V is TRBV7-9, with 9 bases aligning to TRBD1. The CDR3 is 17 residues long. CDR1 SEHNR and CDR2 FQNEAQ come from the germline V gene (reference sequence). CDR3 residues: CSSSLGTGSQNTGELFF. The CDR3 bases are TGTTCCAGCAGCTTGGGGACAGGGAGCCAGAACACCGGGGAGCTGTTTTTT.

The chain is built from TRBV28 and TRBJ1-1; D perhaps matches TRBD1 (5 bases). The CDR3 extends over 14 amino acids. With 10 bases removed from V and 11 bases from J, the gap between germline ends came to 26 bases. Germline V gene lookup returns CDR1 MDHEN and CDR2 SYDVKM. CDR3 in amino acids: CATSGGVVPMEAFF. The DNA of the CDR3 is TGTGCCACCTCAGGAGGGGTCGTTCCGATGGAGGCTTTCTTT.

The chain has TRBV4-2 and TRBJ1-3; 8 bases align to TRBD1. The CDR3 runs to 15 residues. The V gene's germline CDR1 is LGHNA and CDR2 YNFKEQ. After removal of 3 bases from V and 1 base from J, the junction contained 2 bases not matched to a gene. This CDR3 is CASSQDRVSGNTIYF. As DNA, the CDR3 is TGTGCCAGCAGCCAGGACAGGGTTTCTGGAAACACCATATATTTT.

The chain joins TRBV6-5 to TRBJ2-6; D is unresolved. Trimming pared 5 bases from V and 1 base from J, leaving 9 bases between. Per germline, CDR1 MNHEY and CDR2 SVGAGI. This CDR3 is built from 15 residues. The CDR3 here is CASSDFLSGANVLTF. The DNA of the CDR3 is TGTGCCAGCAGTGACTTTCTTTCTGGGGCCAACGTCCTGACTTTC.

This chain uses TRBV5-1 with TRBJ2-7; 14 bases map to TRBD2. Per germline, CDR1 SGHRS and CDR2 YFSETQ. V lost 7 bases and J lost 4; bases outside the gene matches: 7. The CDR3 runs 15 residues. This chain's CDR3 is CASCIGTSGGYEQYF. Here the CDR3 DNA reads TGCGCCAGCTGCATTGGGACTAGCGGGGGATACGAGCAGTACTTC. Complete variable domain (other parts from reference TRBV5-1 and TRBJ2-7): KAGVTQTPRYLIKTRGQQVTLSCSPISGHRSVSWYQQTPGQGLQFLFEYFSETQRNKGNFPGRFSGRQFSNSRSEMNVSTLELGDSALYLCASCIGTSGGYEQYFGPGTRLTVT.

This clone was observed a handful of times. The chain employs TRBV27 and TRBJ2-7, with 8 positions matching TRBD2. The germline V gene encodes CDR1 MNHEY and CDR2 SMNVEV (reference sequence). J was trimmed by 6 bases and V by 5 bases; bases with no gene match: 6. The CDR3 totals 13 residues. In nucleotides, the CDR3 is TGTGCCAGCAGTATGCGGGGGGCTGGCGAGCAGTACTTC. It encodes CASSMRGAGEQYF.

The chain is built from TRBV5-4 and TRBJ2-5, with 8 bases that match TRBD1. V dropped 3 bases and J dropped 3; count of bases not matched to a gene: 1. Per the germline V gene, CDR1 is SGHNT and CDR2 is YYREEE (reference sequence). CDR3 length: 13 amino acids. CDR3 DNA: TGTGCCAGCAGCTCACAGGGGGAAGAGACCCAGTACTTC. Amino acid sequence: CASSSQGEETQYF. Together with reference TRBV5-4 and TRBJ2-5, the CDR3 gives the full variable domain: ETGVTQSPTHLIKTRGQQVTLRCSSQSGHNTVSWYQQALGQGPQFIFQYYREEENGRGNFPPRFSGLQFPNYSSELNVNALELDDSALYLCASSSQGEETQYFGPGTRLLVL.

This clone was recorded a few times. J is TRBJ2-1 and V is TRBV5-1; perhaps TRBD1 as D (6 bases). CDR3 size: 14 residues. Germline values: CDR1 SGHRS, CDR2 YFSETQ. The V gene lost 0 bases and the J gene lost 4 bases, with 8 bases spanning the gap. The CDR3 DNA reads as TGCGCCAGCAGCTTGGCAGGGGTATACAATGAGCAGTTCTTC. Translating it yields CASSLAGVYNEQFF.

The chain uses TRBV28 and TRBJ2-7, with TRBD1 matching over 12 bases. The CDR3 has 15 amino acids. Germline trimming cut 4 bases from V and 7 bases from J; bases unmatched to any gene: 8. The germline V gene has CDR1 MDHEN and CDR2 SYDVKM. For the CDR3, the DNA is TGTGCCAGCAGTTCCCCGGGACAGGGGGCTGGGGAGCAGTACTTC. This encodes CASSSPGQGAGEQYF.

V is TRBV18 and J is TRBJ2-1; TRBD1 matches 7 bases. CDR1 is KGHSH and CDR2 is LQKENI in the germline V gene. The CDR3 covers 17 residues. The V gene end was trimmed by 3 bases and the J gene end by 5 bases; junction bases not matched to a gene: 13. CDR3 amino acids: CASSPRGAGGLDNEQFF. CDR3 in DNA: TGTGCCAGCTCACCCCGAGGGGCAGGGGGATTGGACAATGAGCAGTTCTTC.

V is TRBV27 and J is TRBJ2-5; D is perhaps TRBD1 (6 bases). Germline CDR1 and CDR2: MNHEY and SMNVEV (reference sequence). V dropped 7 bases and J dropped 2 bases, with 26 bases sitting between them. The CDR3 sequence is 18 residues long. CDR3 sequence: CASTTVGTQGMGQETQYF. The CDR3, as DNA: TGTGCCAGCACGACGGTCGGGACACAGGGTATGGGGCAAGAGACCCAGTACTTC.